The 32 T cell receptor beta chains reported below all come from one sample, sequenced in a study of regulatory T cells in long-lasting Graves disease. Investigators prepared the TCR beta libraries by applying iRepertoire HTBI primers and Arm-PCR of CDR3 regions. MiXCR, run by TCRdb on the multiplex PCR reads, gives a single entry per CDR3 protein. This table holds 550,000 or so distinct CDR3 sequences, about 12% found once. Time point of the sample: newly diagnosed GD, antithyroid drugs for less than 3 months. PBMC RNA served as the TCR library source. These records were also assigned to another study, of T cells in Graves' hyperthyroidism and ophthalmopathy.

This material consisted of peripheral blood mononuclear cells (PBMCs), taken at new diagnosis, from a patient treated with antithyroid drugs. These receptors originate from a woman aged 25 to 39 with Graves disease.

This clonotype appeared a few times. This chain joins TRBV28 and TRBJ2-1, with D possibly TRBD1 on 6 matching bases. Germline values: CDR1 MDHEN, CDR2 SYDVKM. Trimming took 4 bases from V and 6 from J, leaving 19 bases between them. The CDR3 has 16 amino acids. As DNA, the CDR3 is TGTGCCAGCAGTTCCTCTCTCCAGGGACATCCCAATGAGCAGTTCTTC. It encodes CASSSSLQGHPNEQFF. Drawing the rest from reference TRBV28 and TRBJ2-1, the complete variable domain is DVKVTQSSRYLVKRTGEKVFLECVQDMDHENMFWYRQDPGLGLRLIYFSYDVKMKEKGDIPEGYSVSREKKERFSLILESASTNQTSMYLCASSSSLQGHPNEQFFGPGTRLTVL.

In its sample, this clonotype was seen a few times. The chain uses TRBV19 and TRBJ2-7; D is unclear. Germline-derived CDR1 and CDR2 are LNHDA and SQIVND (reference sequence). V shed 3 bases and J shed 1 base, with 13 bases lying between them. The CDR3 loop spans 15 amino acids. The CDR3 loop is CASSIDVAESYEQYF. The DNA of the CDR3 is TGTGCCAGTAGTATTGATGTGGCGGAATCCTACGAGCAGTACTTC.

A note on this clonotype: A much bigger clone sits one base away, suggesting this may be a read error. The chain employs TRBV7-3 and TRBJ2-1; TRBD1 matches at 7 bases. The CDR3 runs to 15 residues. The germline CDR1 and CDR2 sequences are SGHTA and FQGTGA. The CDR3 sequence is CTSSSDRATYNEQFF. The CDR3 nucleotides are TGTACCAGCAGCTCTGACAGGGCAACCTACAATGAGCAGTTCTTC. Together with reference TRBV7-3 and TRBJ2-1, the CDR3 gives the full variable domain: GAGVSQTPSNKVTEKGKYVELRCDPISGHTALYWYRQSLGQGPEFLIYFQGTGAADDSGLPNDRFFAVRPEGSVSTLKIQRTERGDSAVYLCTSSSDRATYNEQFFGPGTRLTVL.

Many counts were recorded for this clonotype. This rearrangement joins TRBV2 to TRBJ1-5, with a tentative D call TRBD1 (5 bases). The CDR3 is 16 amino acids. The V end was cut by 3 bases, the J end by 5 bases, with 17 bases between. Germline V gives CDR1 SNHLY, CDR2 FYNNEI. In nucleotides, the CDR3 is TGTGCCAGCAGTGATAGGACAAATAGGCCCGATCAGCCCCAGCATTTT. It translates to CASSDRTNRPDQPQHF. The whole variable domain, remainder taken from reference TRBV2 and TRBJ1-5, is EPEVTQTPSHQVTQMGQEVILRCVPISNHLYFYWYRQILGQKVEFLVSFYNNEISEKSEIFDDQFSVERPDGSNFTLKIRSTKLEDSAMYFCASSDRTNRPDQPQHFGDGTRLSIL.

This clonotype occurred a few times. The rearrangement links TRBV10-3 to TRBJ1-2; the D gene is possibly TRBD1 (5 bases). There are 16 residues in the CDR3. Germline V gene sequence: CDR1 ENHRY, CDR2 SYGVKD. Trimming took 0 bases from V and 4 from J, leaving 15 bases between them. The CDR3 DNA sequence: TGTGCCATCAGTGAGTCACATGGGGCGGTTACCTATGGCTACACCTTC. Protein product: CAISESHGAVTYGYTF.

At least ten counts were recorded for this clonotype. The rearrangement uses TRBV6-1 and TRBJ1-1; 8 bases align to TRBD1. Germline loops: CDR1 MNHNS, CDR2 SASEGT. The CDR3 loop spans 15 amino acids. The V segment lost 7 bases and the J segment 4 bases; nucleotides outside the gene matches: 11. The CDR3 nucleotides read TGTGCCAGCAATGGACAGGGAGGGTATAGCACTGAAGCTTTCTTT. It yields the protein CASNGQGGYSTEAFF.

In its sample, this clonotype was seen many times. V usage is TRBV2 and J usage is TRBJ2-5; TRBD2 agrees at 16 bases. Near its end, the DNA agrees better with TRBJ2-1, so the J call may be wrong. This CDR3 has 22 amino acids. CDR1 is SNHLY, CDR2 FYNNEI, per germline. CDR3 loop: CASPPGGLAGGPFSRIYNEQFF. As DNA, the CDR3 is TGTGCCAGCCCACCGGGGGGACTAGCGGGAGGGCCCTTCTCCCGTATTTACAATGAGCAGTTCTTC.

The chain employs TRBV6-2 or TRBV6-3 and TRBJ2-2, with 10 bases lining up with TRBD2. The V segment lost 6 bases and the J segment 3 bases; nucleotides outside the gene matches: 22. Germline CDR1 is MNHEY and CDR2 is SVGEGT. CDR3 size: 21 residues. For the CDR3, the DNA is TGTGCCAGCAGCCAACCCAAGGGGTGGCTAGCGGGAGTGGGGGACACCGGGGAGCTGTTTTTT. Encoded protein: CASSQPKGWLAGVGDTGELFF.

This clonotype was picked up a small number of times. The chain links TRBV24-1 to TRBJ2-1; TRBD2 matches 8 bases. The ends lost 5 bases at V and 0 bases at J; junction bases unmatched: 5. The germline V gene encodes CDR1 KGHDR and CDR2 SFDVKD. This CDR3 spans 16 amino acids. CDR3 sequence reads: CATSGGRTGSYNEQFF. In DNA, the CDR3 is TGTGCCACCAGTGGCGGGAGGACGGGCTCCTACAATGAGCAGTTCTTC.

Details on this clonotype: It differs at one base from a far larger clone, so likely a read error. This chain connects TRBV2 to TRBJ2-1; TRBD2 agrees at 12 bases. CDR1 is SNHLY, CDR2 FYNNEI, per germline. V gave up 4 bases and J gave up 13 bases; unmatched junction bases: 32. The CDR3 has 22 amino acids. In nucleotides, the CDR3 is TGTGCCAGCAGTGGCCCCCGCCGGATTACAACTAGCGGGAGGTACGCACAAGAGACCCAGTTCTTC. Its translation: CASSGPRRITTSGRYAQETQFF. Full variable domain (missing parts from reference TRBV2 and TRBJ2-1): EPEVTQTPSHQVTQMGQEVILRCVPISNHLYFYWYRQILGQKVEFLVSFYNNEISEKSEIFDDQFSVERPDGSNFTLKIRSTKLEDSAMYFCASSGPRRITTSGRYAQETQFFGPGTRLTVL.

This clonotype was picked up many times. The chain combines TRBV10-3 with TRBJ2-3, with TRBD2 matching over 8 bases. CDR3 length: 16 residues. V shed 4 bases and J 1 base; nucleotides not matched to a gene: 7. Germline-derived CDR1 and CDR2 are ENHRY and SYGVKD. DNA for the CDR3: TGTGCCATCAGTGGTTCAAGCGGGGGCGGCACAGATACGCAGTATTTT. Its protein is CAISGSSGGGTDTQYF.

This clonotype was seen ten or more times. This chain connects TRBV4-1 to TRBJ2-7; a possible D gene is TRBD1 (6 bases). The CDR3 sequence is 14 residues long. Germline V gene data show CDR1 as MGHRA and CDR2 as YSYEKL. The V gene lost 4 bases and the J gene lost 3 bases, with 13 bases spanning the gap. DNA of the CDR3: TGCGCCAGCAGCCTCACGGACAGACACTACGAGCAGTACTTC. Protein sequence: CASSLTDRHYEQYF.

Worth noting for this clonotype: No conserved phenylalanine or tryptophan ends this CDR3, so it is likely a read error. V gene TRBV3-1 combines with J gene TRBJ1-1, with D possibly TRBD1 on 5 matching bases. Per the germline V gene, CDR1 is LGHDT and CDR2 is YNNKEL (reference sequence). CDR3 length equals 14 residues. Trimming cost V 2 bases and J 4 bases, with 11 bases left between them. The CDR3 protein is CASSQTVDSTEAFI. CDR3 DNA: TGTGCCAGCAGCCAAACCGTAGACAGCACTGAAGCTTTCATT.

This clonotype was detected ten times or more. The chain recombines TRBV7-2 with TRBJ1-5; weak D call: TRBD1 (5 bases). Trimming left V 6 bases short and J 3 bases short, with 9 bases between. The CDR3 has 13 amino acids. Germline V gives CDR1 SGHTA, CDR2 FQGNSA. The CDR3, as DNA: TGTGCCAGCAGTCACAGGTTCAATCAGCCCCAGCATTTT. Amino acid sequence: CASSHRFNQPQHF.

This clonotype showed up many times. The chain uses TRBV7-2 and TRBJ1-4, with TRBD1 matching over 9 bases. The V gene's germline CDR1 is SGHTA and CDR2 FQGNSA. CDR3 length equals 15 residues. The trim removed 9 bases at V and 0 bases at J, leaving 5 bases unmatched. The CDR3 DNA is TGTGCCAGTAAACAGGGGGCTGCAACTAATGAAAAACTGTTTTTT. Its translation is CASKQGAATNEKLFF.

This clonotype was detected ten times or more. This chain joins TRBV6-1 and TRBJ2-1; a weak D match, TRBD2 (7 bases). The ends were cut back, 6 bases at V and 5 bases at J, with 20 bases in the middle. Germline assignment: CDR1 MNHNS and CDR2 SASEGT. This CDR3 is 16 amino acids long. CDR3 sequence: CASRGGGLPGDNEQFF. The CDR3 DNA reads TGTGCCAGCAGAGGGGGAGGGCTACCGGGGGACAATGAGCAGTTCTTC.

In its sample, this clonotype was seen many times. The chain uses TRBV2 and TRBJ1-5, with D possibly TRBD1 on 6 matching bases. Trimming left V 6 bases short and J 2 bases short, with 14 bases between. This CDR3 has 15 amino acids. CDR1 and CDR2 from the germline V gene are SNHLY and FYNNEI. The CDR3 bases are TGTGCCAGCAGGGAACAGGGATTAGGCAATCAGCCCCAGCATTTT. Amino acid sequence: CASREQGLGNQPQHF.

This clonotype was seen ten or more times. The chain carries TRBV5-1 and TRBJ2-2; 7 bases fit TRBD1. Trimming at V came to 0 bases and at J to 6 bases, leaving 2 bases not matched to a gene. CDR1 and CDR2 (germline): SGHRS, YFSETQ. The CDR3 is 14 amino acids. This CDR3 is CASSLGQGAGELFF. For the CDR3, the DNA is TGCGCCAGCAGCTTGGGTCAGGGGGCCGGGGAGCTGTTTTTT.

The table lists this clonotype with many counts. The chain is built from TRBV6-2 or TRBV6-3 and TRBJ1-5; tentative D call: TRBD1 (5 bases). The CDR3 contains 16 residues. CDR1 and CDR2 from the germline V gene are MNHEY and SVGEGT. V shed 2 bases and J shed 5 bases, with 16 bases lying between them. In DNA form, the CDR3 reads TGTGCCAGCAGTTACACACGGCGAGGGGATTATCAGCCCCAGCATTTT. Its protein is CASSYTRRGDYQPQHF.

This clonotype was seen many times. The V gene is TRBV12-3 or TRBV12-4, the J gene TRBJ1-2; 9 bases are shared with TRBD1. The V and J ends lost 6 bases and 13 bases, in that order; junction bases with no gene match: 12. The length of the CDR3 is 13 residues. The CDR3: CASSNNTGQGGTF. The DNA for the CDR3 is TGTGCCAGCAGCAACAATACGGGACAGGGCGGCACCTTC.

This clonotype was seen many times. V gene TRBV19 combines with J gene TRBJ2-2; D may be TRBD1 or TRBD2 (6 bases each). Between the trimmed V and J ends, which lost 3 bases and 2 bases, there was a span of 10 bases. CDR3 length: 15 amino acids. CDR1 is LNHDA, CDR2 SQIVND, per germline (reference sequence). CDR3 nucleotides: TGTGCCAGTAGTATTAAGGGGGGAAACACCGGGGAGCTGTTTTTT. Residues: CASSIKGGNTGELFF.

With regard to this clonotype: A far larger clone is one base from this, pointing to a likely read error. The chain joins TRBV11-2 to TRBJ1-2; D remains ambiguous. The ends were cut back, 2 bases at V and 5 bases at J, with 15 bases in the middle. In germline, CDR1 is SGHAT, CDR2 FQNNGV. This CDR3 is 15 amino acids long. CDR3 in amino acids: CASSLIEWRGYGYTF. The CDR3 DNA reads as TGTGCCAGCAGCTTAATCGAGTGGAGAGGATATGGCTACACCTTC.

This clonotype was counted at least ten times. The CDR3 region is CASSPAITGELFF. CDR3 bases: TGTGCCAGCAGCCCGGCTATCACCGGGGAGCTGTTTTTT. The chain is built from TRBV12-3 or TRBV12-4 and TRBJ2-2; no clear D. CDR3 length: 13 residues. V lost 6 bases and J lost 4, with 9 bases in between.

The rearrangement links TRBV7-9 to TRBJ2-5; D is possibly TRBD1 (6 bases). Trimming took 10 bases from V and 3 from J, leaving 18 bases between them. In germline, CDR1 is SEHNR, CDR2 FQNEAQ (reference sequence). This CDR3 comprises 14 residues. CDR3 DNA: TGTGCCACCCTACACCGTAACAGGGAAGAGACCCAGTACTTC. Translation: CATLHRNREETQYF.

This clonotype was found a few times. The J gene is TRBJ2-1, the V gene TRBV5-1; 8 bases line up with TRBD2. The CDR3 spans 14 residues. J lost 7 bases, V lost 7 bases, and 10 bases had no gene match. The germline V gene has CDR1 SGHRS and CDR2 YFSETQ. The DNA for the CDR3 is TGCGCCAGCTCGACGGGACTAGTTCTGAATGAGCAGTTCTTC. It translates to CASSTGLVLNEQFF.

The chain employs TRBV19 and TRBJ2-7; TRBD1 matches 10 bases. Germline CDR1 LNHDA, CDR2 SQIVND (reference sequence). The CDR3 length is 14 residues. Trimming at V came to 3 bases and at J to 7 bases, leaving 6 bases not matched to a gene. CDR3: CASSIGTGAWEQYF. For the CDR3, the DNA is TGTGCCAGTAGTATTGGGACAGGGGCGTGGGAGCAGTACTTC.

This clonotype was picked up a small number of times. The chain couples TRBV29-1 to TRBJ2-5, with a tentative D call TRBD1 (5 bases). Germline values: CDR1 SQVTM, CDR2 ANQGSEA. The CDR3 contains 14 residues. Trimming cost V 3 bases and J 4 bases, with 15 bases left between them. CDR3 protein: CSVEISGYSETQYF. CDR3 in DNA: TGCAGCGTTGAGATCTCAGGGTATTCAGAGACCCAGTACTTC.

The chain couples TRBV5-4 to TRBJ1-2; D possibly corresponds to TRBD1 (5 bases). From germline, CDR1 is SGHNT and CDR2 YYREEE (reference sequence). CDR3 length: 17 amino acids. The V and J ends lost 4 bases and 1 base respectively, with 20 bases between them. The CDR3 reads CASSRPDIVSINYGYTF. Written as DNA, the CDR3 is TGTGCCAGCAGCCGACCGGACATAGTCTCCATTAACTATGGCTACACCTTC.

To note about this clonotype: With a much larger clone just one base away, this may be a read error. The chain employs TRBV12-3 or TRBV12-4 and TRBJ1-2, with D perhaps matching TRBD1 (5 bases). CDR3 length: 13 residues. CDR3: CTSSSGTDYGYTF. For the CDR3, the DNA is TGTACCAGCAGCTCCGGGACGGATTATGGCTACACCTTC.

This clonotype was counted a single time. This chain joins TRBV28 and TRBJ2-7; 13 nucleotides match TRBD2. CDR3 length: 22 residues. The germline gives CDR1 MDHEN, CDR2 SYDVKM. The ends lost 3 bases at V and 0 bases at J; junction bases unmatched: 20. CDR3 nucleotide sequence: TGTGCCAGCAGTTTTGCAGCCCTCCTCTCGGGACTAGCGGGACCCGCCTCCTACGAGCAGTACTTC. It encodes CASSFAALLSGLAGPASYEQYF.

The V call is TRBV12-3 or TRBV12-4, the J call TRBJ2-7, with TRBD2 as a possible D gene (5 bases). The CDR3 loop spans 15 amino acids. V was pared by 4 bases and J by 4 bases, with 17 bases between. Here the CDR3 reads CASSSLPQLEYEQYF. Here the CDR3 DNA reads TGTGCCAGCAGTTCTCTACCCCAACTAGAGTACGAGCAGTACTTC.

The genes are TRBV12-5 and TRBJ2-3; D not certain. CDR3 length equals 14 residues. V was pared by 6 bases and J by 1 base, with 11 bases between. CDR1 is LGHNT, CDR2 FRNRAP, per germline. CDR3 coding DNA: TGTGCTAGTGGCAAGGCCCCTGGCACAGATACGCAGTATTTT. Encoded protein: CASGKAPGTDTQYF.